The clone carrying this T cell receptor beta chain was seen a handful of times. Antigen specificity is unknown. Every bit of the isolated RNA underwent reverse transcription, so sequencing read expressed TCRB transcripts. Clones were read by immunoSEQ multiplex PCR, and TCRdb kept only the in-frame ones, dropping some. This repertoire shows about 150,000 clones, approximately 9.1% found once; its top ten account for roughly 0.72%. The data originate from a study of beta chain features in type 1 diabetes. In germline, CDR1 is ENHRY, CDR2 SYGVKD. Trimming at V came to 2 bases and at J to 2 bases, leaving 3 bases not matched to a gene. This CDR3 is built from 14 residues. The study's findings and limits: For Type 1 diabetes patients, all four CD4+ subsets carried TCRB CDR3s that were moderately but significantly shorter.

Sequencing input: central memory CD4+ T cells from blood. The receptor comes from a woman aged 30 to 39 with type 1 diabetes. This chain uses TRBV10-3 with TRBJ2-7, with 7 bases that match TRBD1. CDR3 sequence reads: CAISEPGGTYEQYF. CDR3 nucleotide sequence: TGTGCCATCAGTGAGCCAGGGGGAACCTACGAGCAGTACTTC.